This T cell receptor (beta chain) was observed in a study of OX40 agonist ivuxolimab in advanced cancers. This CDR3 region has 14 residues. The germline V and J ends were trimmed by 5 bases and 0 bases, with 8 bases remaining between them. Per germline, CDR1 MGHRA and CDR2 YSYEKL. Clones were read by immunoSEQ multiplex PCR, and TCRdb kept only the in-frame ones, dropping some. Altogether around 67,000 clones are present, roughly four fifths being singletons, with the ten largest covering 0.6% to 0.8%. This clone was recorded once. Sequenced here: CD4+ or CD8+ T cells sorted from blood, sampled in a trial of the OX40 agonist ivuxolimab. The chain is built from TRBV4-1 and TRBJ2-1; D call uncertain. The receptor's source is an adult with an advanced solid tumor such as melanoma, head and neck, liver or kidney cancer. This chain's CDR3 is CASSGPPSYNEQFF. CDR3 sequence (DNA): TGCGCCAGCAGCGGGCCCCCCTCCTACAATGAGCAGTTCTTC.